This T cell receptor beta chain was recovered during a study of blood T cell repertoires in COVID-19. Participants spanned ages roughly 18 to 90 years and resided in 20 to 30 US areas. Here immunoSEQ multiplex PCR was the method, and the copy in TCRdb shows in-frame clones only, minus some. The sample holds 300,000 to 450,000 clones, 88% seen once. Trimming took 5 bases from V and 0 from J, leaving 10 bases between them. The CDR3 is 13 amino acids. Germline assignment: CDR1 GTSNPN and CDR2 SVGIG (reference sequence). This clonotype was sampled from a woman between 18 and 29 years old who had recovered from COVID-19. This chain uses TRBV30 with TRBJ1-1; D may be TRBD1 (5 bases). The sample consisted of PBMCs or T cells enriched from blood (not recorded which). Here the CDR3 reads CAWGRQLNTEAFF. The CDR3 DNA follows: TGTGCCTGGGGCAGACAGCTGAACACTGAAGCTTTCTTT.